This record concerns one TCR beta chain sequence. Antigen specificity is unknown. TCRdb's table, derived via immunoSEQ multiplex PCR, lists solely in-frame clones and lacks some. The table shows over a million clones, with about 75% occurring only once. This sample is drawn from a study of shared clonotypes between healthy human individuals. Overall study findings and caveats: Several donors had around 5.5% of their naive CD4 clonotypes in common. Measured sharing among donors was expected to vary with sequencing depth.

Division of CD4+ cells produced a CD45RA+ naive subset and a CD45RA-negative memory subset. This sequence originates from a man between 18 and 29 years old in good health. The material sequenced was memory CD4+ T cells sorted from blood. Subset meaning: CD45RA-negative fraction.

CDR3 protein: CASSFDPTVGELFF. Written as DNA, the CDR3 is TGCGCCAGCAGCTTCGACCCCACCGTCGGGGAGCTGTTTTTT. The chain has TRBV5-1 and TRBJ2-2; no reliable D call. Trimming took off 2 bases at V and 7 bases at J, with 12 bases between the two ends. CDR3 length equals 14 residues. Germline assignment: CDR1 SGHRS and CDR2 YFSETQ.